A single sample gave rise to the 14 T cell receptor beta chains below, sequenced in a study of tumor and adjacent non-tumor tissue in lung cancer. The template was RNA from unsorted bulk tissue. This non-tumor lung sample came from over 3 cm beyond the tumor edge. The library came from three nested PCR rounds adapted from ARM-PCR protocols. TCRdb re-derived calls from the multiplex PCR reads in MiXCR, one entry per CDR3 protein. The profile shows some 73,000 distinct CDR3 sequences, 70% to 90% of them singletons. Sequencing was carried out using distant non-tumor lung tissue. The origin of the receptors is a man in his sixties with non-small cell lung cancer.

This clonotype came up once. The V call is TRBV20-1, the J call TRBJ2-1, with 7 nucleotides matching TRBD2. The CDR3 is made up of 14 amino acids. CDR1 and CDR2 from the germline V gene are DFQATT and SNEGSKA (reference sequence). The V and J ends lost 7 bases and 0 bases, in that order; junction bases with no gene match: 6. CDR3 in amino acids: CSVPGLGSYNEQFF. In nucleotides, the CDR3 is TGCAGTGTCCCCGGACTAGGCTCCTACAATGAGCAGTTCTTC.

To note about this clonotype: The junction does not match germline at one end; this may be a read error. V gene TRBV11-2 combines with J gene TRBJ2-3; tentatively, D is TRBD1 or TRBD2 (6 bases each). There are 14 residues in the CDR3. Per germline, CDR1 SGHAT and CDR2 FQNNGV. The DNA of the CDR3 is TGTGCAAGCAGCTTTCTAGTGGGGGGCGCTCAGCAGTATTTT. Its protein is CASSFLVGGAQQYF. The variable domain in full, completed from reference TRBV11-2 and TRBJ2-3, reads EAGVAQSPRYKIIEKRQSVAFWCNPISGHATLYWYQQILGQGPKLLIQFQNNGVVDDSQLPKDRFSAERLKGVDSTLKIQPAKLEDSAVYLCASSFLVGGAQQYFGPGTRLTVL.

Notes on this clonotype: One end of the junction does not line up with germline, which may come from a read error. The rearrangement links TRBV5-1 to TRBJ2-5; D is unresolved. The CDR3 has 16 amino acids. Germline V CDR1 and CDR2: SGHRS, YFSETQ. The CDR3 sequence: CAGSLAGITAHETQYF. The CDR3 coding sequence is TGCGCCGGCAGCCTGGCCGGTATAACGGCACATGAGACCCAGTACTTC.

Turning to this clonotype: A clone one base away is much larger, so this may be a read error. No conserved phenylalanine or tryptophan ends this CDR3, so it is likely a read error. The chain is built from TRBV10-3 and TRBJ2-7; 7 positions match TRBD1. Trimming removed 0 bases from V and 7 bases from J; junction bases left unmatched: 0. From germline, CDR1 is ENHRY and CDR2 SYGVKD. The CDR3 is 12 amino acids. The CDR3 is CAISESGQEQYS. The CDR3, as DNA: TGTGCCATCAGTGAGTCGGGACAGGAGCAGTACTCC.

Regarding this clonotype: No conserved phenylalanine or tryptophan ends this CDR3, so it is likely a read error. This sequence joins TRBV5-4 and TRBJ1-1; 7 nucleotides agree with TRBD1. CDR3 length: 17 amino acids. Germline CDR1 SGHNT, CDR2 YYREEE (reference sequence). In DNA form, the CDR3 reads TGTGACAGCAGCGCCGGTCGACAGGGAGGAGGCGACACTGAAGCTTTCTTA. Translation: CDSSAGRQGGGDTEAFL.

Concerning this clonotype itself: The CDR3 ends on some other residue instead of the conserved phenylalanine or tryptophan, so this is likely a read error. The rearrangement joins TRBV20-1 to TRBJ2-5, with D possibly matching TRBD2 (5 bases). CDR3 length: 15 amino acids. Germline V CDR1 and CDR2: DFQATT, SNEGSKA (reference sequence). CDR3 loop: CSTRDQVSASETQYL. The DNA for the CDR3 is TGCAGTACTAGAGATCAAGTCTCTGCGTCGGAGACCCAGTACTTA.

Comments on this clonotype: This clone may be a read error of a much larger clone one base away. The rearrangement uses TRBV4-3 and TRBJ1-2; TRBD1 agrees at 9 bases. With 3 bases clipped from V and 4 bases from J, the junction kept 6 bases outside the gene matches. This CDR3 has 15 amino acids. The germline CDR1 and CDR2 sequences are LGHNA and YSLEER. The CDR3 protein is CASSHRQGGLYGYTF. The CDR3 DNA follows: TGCGCCAGCAGCCACAGACAGGGGGGACTCTATGGCTACACCTTC.

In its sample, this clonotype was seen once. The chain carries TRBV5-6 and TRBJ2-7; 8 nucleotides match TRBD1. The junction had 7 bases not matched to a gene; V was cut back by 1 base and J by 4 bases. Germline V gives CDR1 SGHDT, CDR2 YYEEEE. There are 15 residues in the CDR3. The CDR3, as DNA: TGTGCCAGCAGCTTGATACCAGGGGGCGGGTACGAGCAGTACTTC. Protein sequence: CASSLIPGGGYEQYF.

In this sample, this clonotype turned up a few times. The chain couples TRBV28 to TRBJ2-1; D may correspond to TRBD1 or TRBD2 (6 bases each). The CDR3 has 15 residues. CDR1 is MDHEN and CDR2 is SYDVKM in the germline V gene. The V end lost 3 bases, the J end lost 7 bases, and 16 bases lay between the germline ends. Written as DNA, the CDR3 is TGTGCCAGCAGTTTCCGACCGGGGGCTGCAAATGAGCAGTTCTTC. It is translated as CASSFRPGAANEQFF.

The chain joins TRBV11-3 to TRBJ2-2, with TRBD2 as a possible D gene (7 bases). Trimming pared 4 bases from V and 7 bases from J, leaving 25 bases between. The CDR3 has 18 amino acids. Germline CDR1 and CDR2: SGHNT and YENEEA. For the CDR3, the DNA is TGTGCCAGCAGCTCCCGGGGGGCGGAAGGATACAGAGGCGGGGAGCTGTTTTTT. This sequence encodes CASSSRGAEGYRGGELFF.

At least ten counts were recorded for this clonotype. For the CDR3, the DNA is TGTGCCAGCAGCTTAGTGGGAATTCAGCCCCAGCATTTT. This sequence encodes CASSLVGIQPQHF. This chain joins TRBV7-8 and TRBJ1-5; D call uncertain. CDR1 and CDR2 (germline): SGHVS, FQNEAQ. CDR3 length: 13 amino acids. V lost 1 base to trimming and J lost 6 bases, with 7 bases between them.

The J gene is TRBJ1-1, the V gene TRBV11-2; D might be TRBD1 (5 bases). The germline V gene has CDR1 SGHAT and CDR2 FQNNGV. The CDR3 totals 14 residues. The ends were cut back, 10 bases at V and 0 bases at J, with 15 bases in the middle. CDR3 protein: CANRWSGLNTEAFF. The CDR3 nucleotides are TGTGCCAACAGATGGTCAGGGCTGAACACTGAAGCTTTCTTT.

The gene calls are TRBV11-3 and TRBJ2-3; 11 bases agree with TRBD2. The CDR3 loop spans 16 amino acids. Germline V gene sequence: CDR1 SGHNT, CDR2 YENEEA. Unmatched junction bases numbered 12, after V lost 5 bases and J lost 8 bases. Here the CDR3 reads CASSTRLAGFSGTQYF. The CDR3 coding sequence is TGTGCCAGCAGCACCCGACTAGCGGGATTTTCAGGTACGCAGTATTTT.

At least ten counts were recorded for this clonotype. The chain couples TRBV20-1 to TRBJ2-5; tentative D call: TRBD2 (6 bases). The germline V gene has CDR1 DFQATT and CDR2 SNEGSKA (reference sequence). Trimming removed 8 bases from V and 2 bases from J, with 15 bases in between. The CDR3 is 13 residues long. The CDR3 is CSLGSGAQETQYF. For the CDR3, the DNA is TGCAGTCTCGGTAGCGGAGCGCAAGAGACCCAGTACTTC.